These 4 T cell receptor beta chains share one sample of origin, sequenced in a study of shared clonotypes between healthy human individuals (dated by TCRdb to about 2020). The library was obtained by the immunoSEQ multiplex PCR assay. In TCRdb, the immuneACCESS table is reduced to in-frame sequences with V and J assigned. These tables do not hold every clone; where another copy was compared, an unresolved V gene accounts for under half, and the others remain unexplained. This sample has about 690,000 clones in its table, and around 90% of those were observed once. Less than 40% of the sample is in the top ten clones. The sequenced sample was memory CD8+ T cells from PBMCs. The label giving this sample's cell subset or site can be read as: CD45RO+ cells pooled with CCR7-negative TemRA cells. The receptors originated from a man younger than 35 in good health. Some clones in this sample may be carry-over from other donors' samples.

The chain couples TRBV7-8 to TRBJ2-1; D is ambiguous. V was shortened by 7 bases and J by 7 bases, with 11 bases between the two germline ends. CDR1 SGHVS and CDR2 FQNEAQ come from the germline V gene. The CDR3 has 12 residues. The CDR3: CASTPRRNEQFF. CDR3 nucleotide sequence: TGTGCCAGCACCCCTCGGAGAAATGAGCAGTTCTTC.

The genes are TRBV4-1 and TRBJ1-5; D uncertain. This CDR3 is 15 amino acids long. The germline gives CDR1 MGHRA, CDR2 YSYEKL. V was trimmed by 3 bases and J by 0 bases, leaving 9 bases between them. CDR3 sequence: CASSQIARSNQPQHF. The CDR3 coding sequence is TGCGCCAGCAGCCAGATAGCCCGTAGCAATCAGCCCCAGCATTTT.

This CDR3 is CASSLKDRLNTEAFF. Written as DNA, the CDR3 is TGTGCCAGCAGCTTAAAGGACAGGTTGAACACTGAAGCTTTCTTT. V usage is TRBV7-2 and J usage is TRBJ1-1; 7 nucleotides agree with TRBD1. The CDR3 contains 15 residues. The germline V gene has CDR1 SGHTA and CDR2 FQGNSA. The V segment lost 2 bases and the J segment 0 bases; nucleotides outside the gene matches: 3.

J is TRBJ2-3 and V is TRBV9; D may be TRBD2 (5 bases). V was shortened by 3 bases and J by 4 bases, with 24 bases between the two germline ends. The CDR3 has 18 amino acids. CDR1 is SGDLS and CDR2 is YYNGEE in the germline V gene. The CDR3 is CASSDSPADGIKADTQYF. The CDR3 nucleotides are TGTGCCAGCAGCGATTCACCAGCGGACGGCATAAAGGCAGATACGCAGTATTTT.